This T cell receptor beta chain appears in the sequencing data of a study of T cell changes during pregnancy in multiple sclerosis. Generated by immunoSEQ multiplex PCR, the TCRdb table keeps only in-frame clones and is missing some. The sample yields around 64,000 clones, nearly 95% seen once. The trim removed 7 bases at V and 1 base at J, leaving 4 bases unmatched. Germline V gives CDR1 MNHNS, CDR2 SASEGT. The CDR3 spans 15 residues. The clonotype was recovered from a female donor with multiple sclerosis, enrolled in a pregnancy study. The source was CD4+ T cells from peripheral blood mononuclear cells, collected after pregnancy. This sequence joins TRBV6-1 and TRBJ2-6, with 7 bases identical to TRBD1. The CDR3 sequence is CASIPDRSGANVLTF. The CDR3 nucleotides are TGTGCCAGCATCCCGGACAGGTCTGGGGCCAACGTCCTGACTTTC.